The source of this T cell receptor (beta chain) is a study of T cell changes during pregnancy in multiple sclerosis. The CDR3 contains 16 residues. Germline trimming cut 6 bases from V and 3 bases from J; bases unmatched to any gene: 12. Germline CDR1 is SQVTM and CDR2 is ANQGSEA. TCRdb's table, derived via immunoSEQ multiplex PCR, lists solely in-frame clones and lacks some. The sample lists around 60,000 clones, about 88% seen once, with about 2.5% in the top ten. This clone showed up just a few times. The TCR comes from a female donor with multiple sclerosis, enrolled in a pregnancy study. The chain combines TRBV29-1 with TRBJ2-2, with 8 bases aligning to TRBD2. The source material was peripheral blood, sampled in the first trimester of pregnancy. CDR3 nucleotides: TGCAGCGTACGTCGCGGGGGGAGTCTCGACACCGGGGAGCTGTTTTTT. Translating gives CSVRRGGSLDTGELFF.